This TCR beta chain emerged from a study (dated by TCRdb to 2016 to 2018). About the investigation overall: The research examined where HIV persistence comes from in people whose immune systems controlled HIV infection without treatment.

As regards this clonotype: Its antigen is currently not known. Base qualities are not at hand, and no much larger clone is one base apart.

Library creation used 5' RACE. The sequencer was an Illumina HiSeq 2000. Clones were called with MiXCR by TCRdb after fastp trimmed the public reads at Q25, and only in-frame beta chains were retained. Entries that share a CDR3 protein sequence are merged under the most common genes and DNA. This sample holds fewer than 150 distinct CDR3 sequences; approximately 17% were observed only once. Approximately 78% of the sample lies in the top ten. According to the germline V gene (reference sequence), CDR1 reads DFQATT and CDR2 reads SNEGSKA. The CDR3 covers 9 residues, taking in both the cysteine and the phenylalanine. Only the CDR3 DNA stays, 27 bases, in frame from base 1.

This TCR came from a male donor with HIV. Sample: effector memory T cells from blood PBMCs. Interpreted using the paper, the cell subset or site label stands for: effector memory CD4+ T cells. In this chain, TRBV20-1 is recombined with TRBJ2-5, with the D segment identity uncertain. The DNA sequence is given as TGCGGAGTAGTGGAGACCCAGTACTTC. Translated, it gives CGVVETQYF.